Below, 11 T cell receptor beta chains from the same sample are listed, as sequenced in a study of cytomegalovirus exposure and HLA in healthy donors. 60 Vbeta and 13 Jbeta primers were used in PCR. Profiling relied on immunoSEQ multiplex PCR, and the TCRdb table lists in-frame clones only, not all of them. This sample has under 140,000 clones, with 75% to 90% found just once. Sequencing was performed on PBMCs. These receptors all come from a man aged 35-49 years in good health and CMV-seronegative.

The chain combines TRBV2 with TRBJ2-2, with D maybe TRBD1 (6 bases). V lost 0 bases, J lost 4 bases, and 9 bases lay in between. Germline loops: CDR1 SNHLY, CDR2 FYNNEI. The CDR3 spans 15 residues. CDR3 in amino acids: CASSEAGHITGELFF. The CDR3 bases are TGTGCCAGCAGTGAAGCGGGACATATCACCGGGGAGCTGTTTTTT.

The chain links TRBV18 to TRBJ1-2; D is undetermined. The CDR3 runs 15 residues. Per the germline V gene, CDR1 is KGHSH and CDR2 is LQKENI. Between the trimmed V and J ends, which lost 4 bases and 0 bases, there was a span of 12 bases. The CDR3, as DNA: TGTGCCAGCTCACTAGAGACACAGTCTAACTATGGCTACACCTTC. Protein sequence: CASSLETQSNYGYTF.

V usage is TRBV7-2 and J usage is TRBJ1-6; tentatively, D is TRBD1 (6 bases). This CDR3 is 16 amino acids long. V gave up 1 base and J gave up 7 bases, with 14 bases separating them. Germline CDR1 SGHTA, CDR2 FQGNSA. The CDR3 protein is CASSLDPGRGNSPLHF. CDR3 DNA: TGTGCCAGCAGCTTAGACCCGGGAAGGGGGAATTCACCCCTCCACTTT.

V gene TRBV5-1 combines with J gene TRBJ2-3, with a weak D call TRBD2 (6 bases). Trimming cost V 5 bases and J 2 bases, with 15 bases left between them. The CDR3 has 15 amino acids. Germline V gene data show CDR1 as SGHRS and CDR2 as YFSETQ. Written as DNA, the CDR3 is TGCGCCAGCAGGTTGTCTGGGGGGTTCACAGATACGCAGTATTTT. Translation gives CASRLSGGFTDTQYF.

This clone appeared a single time. V gene TRBV7-8 combines with J gene TRBJ1-4; 8 nucleotides agree with TRBD1. V dropped 5 bases and J dropped 2; count of bases not matched to a gene: 13. Germline V gene lookup returns CDR1 SGHVS and CDR2 FQNEAQ. CDR3 length: 18 amino acids. This CDR3 reads CASSPARTGLGTNEKLFF. The CDR3 DNA sequence: TGTGCCAGCAGCCCAGCCCGGACAGGGCTAGGGACTAATGAAAAACTGTTTTTT.

The V and J genes are TRBV5-1 and TRBJ2-2; 9 bases are shared with TRBD2. This CDR3 contains 16 residues. The ends lost 2 bases at V and 0 bases at J; junction bases unmatched: 2. The germline CDR1 and CDR2 sequences are SGHRS and YFSETQ. The CDR3 DNA follows: TGCGCCAGCAGCTTTAGCGGGGGAGCGAACACCGGGGAGCTGTTTTTT. Residues: CASSFSGGANTGELFF.

The CDR3 region has the DNA TGTGCCAGCAGCCCCGGGTACCAAGAGACCCAGTACTTC. This gives the protein CASSPGYQETQYF. The chain has TRBV7-7 and TRBJ2-5; D unresolved. The length of the CDR3 is 13 residues. Germline CDR1 reads SSHAT; CDR2 reads FNYEAQ (reference sequence). Trimming removed 5 bases at V and 0 bases at J, with 7 bases between. The whole variable domain, remainder taken from reference TRBV7-7 and TRBJ2-5, is GAGVSQSPRYKVTKRGQDVTLRCDPISSHATLYWYQQALGQGPEFLTYFNYEAQPDKSGLPSDRFSAERPEGSISTLTIQRTEQRDSAMYRCASSPGYQETQYFGPGTRLLVL.

The chain joins TRBV30 to TRBJ2-3; D is possibly TRBD2 (6 bases). Deletions cut 4 bases from V and 2 bases from J, with 13 bases between. CDR3 length equals 14 residues. CDR1 is GTSNPN, CDR2 SVGIG, per germline (reference sequence). DNA of the CDR3: TGTGCCTGGAAGCCGGGACTTAACACAGATACGCAGTATTTT. It is translated as CAWKPGLNTDTQYF.

This chain links TRBV6-5 with TRBJ2-1; the D is unclear. Germline V gives CDR1 MNHEY, CDR2 SVGAGI. The V end was cut by 6 bases, the J end by 4 bases, with 10 bases between. The CDR3 consists of 13 residues. CDR3 nucleotides: TGTGCCAGCAGCCTTACGCAGTACAATGAGCAGTTCTTC. Translated, it gives CASSLTQYNEQFF.

V and J are TRBV6-5 and TRBJ2-3; no clear D gene. CDR1 is MNHEY, CDR2 SVGAGI, per germline. The CDR3 is made up of 13 amino acids. Trimming cost V 4 bases and J 2 bases, with 7 bases left between them. CDR3 nucleotides: TGTGCCAGCAGTTCCCCTCTCACAGATACGCAGTATTTT. It translates to CASSSPLTDTQYF.

In its sample, this clone was seen a few times. The rearrangement uses TRBV6-5 and TRBJ2-7, with D possibly matching TRBD1 (5 bases). V was clipped by 5 bases and J by 2 bases, with 10 bases between them. CDR1 and CDR2 from the germline V gene are MNHEY and SVGAGI. This CDR3 region has 13 residues. CDR3 region: CASSTGPAYEQYF. CDR3 nucleotide sequence: TGTGCCAGCAGTACAGGCCCCGCCTACGAGCAGTACTTC.